This T cell receptor (beta chain) emerged from a study of post-analysis software for immune sequencing data. Study conclusions and caveats: There were roughly five TRBV segments more frequent in patients than controls, and TRBV5-6, TRBV5-1 and TRBV20-1 were among them.

TCR beta cDNA libraries included unique molecular identifiers. In TCRdb, the PCR reads were re-called with MiXCR into one record per CDR3 protein. Found here are more than 450,000 distinct CDR3 sequences, 44% of them singletons; the top ten hold approximately 1.7%. The germline V gene encodes CDR1 LGHDT and CDR2 YNNKEL (reference sequence). The CDR3 length is 16 residues. With 4 bases removed from V and 3 bases from J, the gap between germline ends came to 15 bases. In its sample, this clonotype was seen a few times. Antigen unknown. Sequencing was carried out using blood. The source is a girl aged 10 to 17 with multiple sclerosis. The chain recombines TRBV3-1 with TRBJ2-2, with D tentatively TRBD1 (5 bases). The CDR3 protein is CASSLLRQIYTGELFF. CDR3 coding DNA: TGTGCCAGCAGCCTCCTACGACAGATTTACACCGGGGAGCTGTTTTTT.